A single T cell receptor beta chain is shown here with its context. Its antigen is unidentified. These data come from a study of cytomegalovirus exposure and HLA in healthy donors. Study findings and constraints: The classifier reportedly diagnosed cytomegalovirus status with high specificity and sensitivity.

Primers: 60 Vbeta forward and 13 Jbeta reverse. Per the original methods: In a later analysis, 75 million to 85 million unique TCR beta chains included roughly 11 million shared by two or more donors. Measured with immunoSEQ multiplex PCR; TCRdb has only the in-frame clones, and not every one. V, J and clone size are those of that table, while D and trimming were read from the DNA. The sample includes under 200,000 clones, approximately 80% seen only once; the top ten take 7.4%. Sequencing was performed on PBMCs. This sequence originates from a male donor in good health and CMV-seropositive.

Written as DNA, the CDR3 is TGCAGCGTTGATAGGTCAGGGGATGTAAACTATGGCTACACCTTC. Translation gives CSVDRSGDVNYGYTF. The V and J genes are TRBV29-1 and TRBJ1-2; maybe TRBD1 (6 bases). The CDR3 sequence is 15 residues long. CDR1 and CDR2 (germline): SQVTM, ANQGSEA. The V end lost 3 bases, the J end lost 2 bases, and 16 bases lay between the germline ends.